These T cell receptor beta chains were read from a single sample in a study of PD-1 blockade in mismatch repair-deficient tumors. TCRdb keeps only in-frame clones here, not all; method: immunoSEQ multiplex PCR. The data show approximately 80,000 clones, around 80% seen once. Sample: peripheral blood, taken 44 weeks after starting pembrolizumab. The source is an adult with mismatch repair-deficient cancer. CDR3s include the opening cysteine and the closing phenylalanine or tryptophan. A D gene is named only where the DNA matches it firmly. A row's size may be missing; if present it is once, few, many or a size class.

clone size	V gene	D gene	J gene	CDR3 DNA	CDR3 protein
-	TRBV7-6	-	TRBJ2-2	TGTGCCAGCAGCTTATCGCAGAACACCGGGGAGCTGTTTTTT	CASSLSQNTGELFF
-	TRBV7-8	-	TRBJ2-7	TGTGCCAGCAGCGAAGCCGGCAGGAGCGAGCAGTACTTC	CASSEAGRSEQYF
-	TRBV11-2	TRBD2	TRBJ2-7	TGTGCCAGCAAACTAGCGGGAGGGTACGAGCAGTACTTC	CASKLAGGYEQYF
-	TRBV6-5	TRBD1	TRBJ2-7	TGTGCCAGCAGTTACTCCAGGGGGCGCGGTTACGAGCAGTACTTC	CASSYSRGRGYEQYF
-	TRBV27	-	TRBJ1-5	TGTGCCAGCAGTTCCCAACCAAGAAGCAATCAGCCCCAGCATTTT	CASSSQPRSNQPQHF
-	TRBV9	TRBD2	TRBJ2-2	TGTGCCAGCAGCGTAGACCTAGCGGCCCCCACGGGGTTTGGAGCCGGGGAGCTGTTTTTT	CASSVDLAAPTGFGAGELFF
-	TRBV7-9	-	TRBJ2-7	TGTGCCAGCAGCTTCATGAGCTCCTACGAGCAGTACTTC	CASSFMSSYEQYF
-	TRBV2	-	TRBJ1-4	TGTGCCAGCAGTAATGAAAAACTGTTTTTT	CASSNEKLFF
-	TRBV7-2	-	TRBJ1-2	TGTGCCAGCAGCCTAACTATGGGACTGAGCTATGGCTACACCTTC	CASSLTMGLSYGYTF
-	TRBV10-3	-	TRBJ1-1	TGTGCCTCCGCGGTGGGAGGGAGGAACACTGAAGCTTTCTTT	CASAVGGRNTEAFF
-	TRBV15	-	TRBJ1-1	TGTGCCACCAGCAGAGATTTTTCGAGGGGCCCGAACACTGAAGCTTTCTTT	CATSRDFSRGPNTEAFF
-	TRBV4-1	TRBD2	TRBJ2-1	TGCGCCAGCAGCCCGACGCCTGTTCTAGCGGTTGAGCAGTTCTTC	CASSPTPVLAVEQFF
few	TRBV28	-	TRBJ1-2	TGTGCCAGCAGTGGGGTGACGACAGGTCCTCACTATGGCTACACCTTC	CASSGVTTGPHYGYTF
-	TRBV7-2	TRBD1	TRBJ2-7	TGTGCCAGCAGCTCCAGGGACAGGGGGCGCTGGGAGCAGTACTTC	CASSSRDRGRWEQYF
-	TRBV7-9	TRBD2	TRBJ2-5	TGTGCCAGCAGCTCTAGCGGGAGAAGGCAAGAGACCCAGTACTTC	CASSSSGRRQETQYF